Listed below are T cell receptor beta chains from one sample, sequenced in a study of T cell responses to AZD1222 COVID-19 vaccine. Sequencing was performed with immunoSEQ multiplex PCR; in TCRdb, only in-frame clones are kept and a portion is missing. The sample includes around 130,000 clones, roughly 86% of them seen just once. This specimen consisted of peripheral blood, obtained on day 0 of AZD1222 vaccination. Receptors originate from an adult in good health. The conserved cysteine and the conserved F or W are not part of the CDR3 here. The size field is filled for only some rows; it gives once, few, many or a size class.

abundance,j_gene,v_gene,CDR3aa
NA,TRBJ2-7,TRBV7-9,ASSFRDQAYEQY
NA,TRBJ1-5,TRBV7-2,ASSLGYNSNQPQH
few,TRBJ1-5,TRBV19,ASSIQGGQPQH
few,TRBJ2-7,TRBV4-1,ASSFNRLAGRQY
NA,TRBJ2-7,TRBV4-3,ASSQEIWRGAGRTYEQY
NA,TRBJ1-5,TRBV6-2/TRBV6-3,ASSYGTRDQPQH
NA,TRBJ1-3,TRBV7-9,ASSLDAGRNTIY
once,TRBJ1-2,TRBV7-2,ASSFDRQNGYT
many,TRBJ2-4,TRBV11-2,ASSPMAGMSAKNIQY
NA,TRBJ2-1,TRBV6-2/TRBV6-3,ASSYDPSSYNEQF
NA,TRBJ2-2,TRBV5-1,ASSSMGPNTGELF
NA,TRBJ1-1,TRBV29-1,SVERNTEAF
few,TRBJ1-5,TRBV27,ASSSQGRQPQH
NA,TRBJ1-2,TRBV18,ASSPGSVNGYT
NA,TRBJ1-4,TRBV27,ASSESLRGLEKLF
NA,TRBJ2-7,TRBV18,ASSEAGGSNEQY
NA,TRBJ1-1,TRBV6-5,ASSLQGSSTEAF
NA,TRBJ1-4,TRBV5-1,ASSSDSTNEKLF
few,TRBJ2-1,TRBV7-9,ASSPRLAGDNEQF
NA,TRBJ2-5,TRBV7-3,ASSLVSGLSETQY
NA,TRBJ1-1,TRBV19,ASSMGTANTEAF
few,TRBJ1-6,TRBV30,AAPFQTALRGPLH
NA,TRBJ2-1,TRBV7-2,ASSLIFAGGRDNEQF
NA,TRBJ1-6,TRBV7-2,ASSTGFSDSPLH
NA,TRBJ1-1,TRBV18,ASSPPGLMNTEAF
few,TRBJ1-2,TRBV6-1,ASSEFRGLYGYT
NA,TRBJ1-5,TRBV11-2,ASSYTGSAQH
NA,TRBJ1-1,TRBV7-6,ASSLLPNRGLTEAF
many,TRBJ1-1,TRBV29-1,SVEDRREAF
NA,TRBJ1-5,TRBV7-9,ASSYRKDQPQH
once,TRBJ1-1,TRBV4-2,ASSQARGIDTEAF
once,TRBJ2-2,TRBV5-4,ASSSAAQNTGELF
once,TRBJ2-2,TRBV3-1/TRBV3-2,ASSPLQVNTGELF
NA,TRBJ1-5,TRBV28,ASSPMAGTSNQPQH
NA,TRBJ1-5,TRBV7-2,ASSQGQGLRGGNQPQH
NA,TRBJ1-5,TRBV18,ASSPTDTGNQPQH
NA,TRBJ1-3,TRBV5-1,ASSPPGTPGAGNTIY
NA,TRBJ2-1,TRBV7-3,ASSITFGGNEQF
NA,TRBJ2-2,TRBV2,ASSERGQGAGTGELF
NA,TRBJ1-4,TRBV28,ASRSTFATNEKLF
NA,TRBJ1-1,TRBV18,ASSQGENTEAF
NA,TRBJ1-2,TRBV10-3,AIRDRDHYGYT
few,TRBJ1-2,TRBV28,ASSSDRGSYT
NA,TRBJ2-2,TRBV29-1,GDNTGELF
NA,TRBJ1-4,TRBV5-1,ASSLAGANEKLF
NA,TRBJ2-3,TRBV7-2,ASSLSVQSTQY
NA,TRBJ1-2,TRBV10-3,AISESRVNYGYT
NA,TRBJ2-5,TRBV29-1,SVVAQQETQY
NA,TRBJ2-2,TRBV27,ASSPGTSSGELF
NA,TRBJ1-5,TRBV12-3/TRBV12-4,ASTSGAQPQH
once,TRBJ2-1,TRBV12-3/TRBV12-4,ASSLSGTEQF